The next 28 T cell receptor beta chains were all read from a single sample in a study of T cell repertoires in cytomegalovirus infection. TCRdb passed the reads through MiXCR, listing each CDR3 protein once. Of fewer than 550,000 distinct CDR3 sequences listed, roughly 30% were seen once; the top ten hold roughly 15%. Sequences were obtained from PBMCs. The receptors here all came from a human donor in good health (CMV status not recorded). Some clones in this sample may be carry-over from other donors' samples.

This clonotype was seen repeatedly, ten times or more. The chain uses TRBV7-9 and TRBJ1-2; D is unclear. This CDR3 contains 16 residues. CDR1 is SEHNR and CDR2 is FQNEAQ in the germline V gene (reference sequence). V shed 2 bases and J shed 4 bases, with 17 bases lying between them. The CDR3 sequence: CASSLFPREGIYGYTF. CDR3 bases: TGTGCCAGCAGCTTATTCCCTAGGGAAGGGATCTATGGCTACACCTTC.

The chain links TRBV19 to TRBJ1-5; D not certain. The CDR3 loop spans 16 amino acids. In germline, CDR1 is LNHDA, CDR2 SQIVND (reference sequence). V was clipped by 6 bases and J by 4 bases, with 19 bases between them. The CDR3 region is CASSPDWGRQNQPQHF. In DNA form, the CDR3 reads TGTGCCAGTAGCCCTGATTGGGGTCGGCAGAATCAGCCCCAGCATTTT.

This clonotype was seen only a few times. The chain links TRBV20-1 to TRBJ2-7; 7 nucleotides line up with TRBD2. CDR1 DFQATT and CDR2 SNEGSKA come from the germline V gene (reference sequence). This CDR3 spans 14 amino acids. Trimming at V came to 3 bases and at J to 3 bases, leaving 8 bases not matched to a gene. The CDR3 DNA follows: TGCAGTGCTAGCCCCAACGGACTAGACTACGAGCAGTACTTC. Translated, it gives CSASPNGLDYEQYF.

This clonotype showed up many times. The rearrangement links TRBV4-1 to TRBJ2-5; D gene uncertain. With 0 bases removed from V and 4 bases from J, the gap between germline ends came to 12 bases. Germline V lookup: CDR1 MGHRA, CDR2 YSYEKL. The CDR3 sequence is 15 residues long. The CDR3 coding sequence is TGCGCCAGCAGCCAAGATGGTCTGGTCGGAGAGACCCAGTACTTC. It is translated as CASSQDGLVGETQYF.

In its sample, this clonotype was seen once. This CDR3 is missing its conserved last phenylalanine or tryptophan, likely due to a read error. The rearrangement links TRBV12-3 or TRBV12-4 to TRBJ1-6, with TRBD1 matching 8 bases. V shed 4 bases and J 7 bases; nucleotides not matched to a gene: 6. The CDR3 extends over 15 amino acids. The CDR3 coding sequence is TGTGCCAGCAGTTCCCGACAGGGGTGGAATTCACCCCTCCACTCT. It codes for CASSSRQGWNSPLHS.

The chain recombines TRBV6-6 with TRBJ1-5; the D is unclear. Germline CDR1 is MNHNY and CDR2 is SVGAGI (reference sequence). The CDR3 spans 13 residues. V was cut by 6 bases and J by 3 bases, with 9 bases left in between. CDR3 sequence: CASSPTYNQPQHF. The CDR3 region has the DNA TGTGCCAGCAGCCCCACGTACAATCAGCCCCAGCATTTT.

This clonotype appeared a few times. V gene TRBV14 combines with J gene TRBJ2-1, with a weak D call TRBD2 (6 bases). Trimming shortened V by 4 bases and J by 5 bases, and 21 bases separated the two germline ends. Germline lookup yields CDR1 SGHDN and CDR2 FVKESK. The CDR3 spans 17 residues. CDR3 region: CASSPQGGGMGDNEQFF. DNA of the CDR3: TGTGCCAGCAGCCCTCAAGGTGGGGGGATGGGGGACAATGAGCAGTTCTTC.

V and J are TRBV5-4 and TRBJ1-2; no firm D call. Germline V gene sequence: CDR1 SGHNT, CDR2 YYREEE (reference sequence). V was trimmed by 4 bases and J by 1 base, leaving 8 bases between them. This CDR3 region has 13 residues. Here the CDR3 DNA reads TGTGCCAGCAGCGACCTCAGTAACTATGGCTACACCTTC. The encoded protein is CASSDLSNYGYTF.

The V gene is TRBV5-5, the J gene TRBJ2-3, with TRBD2 matching over 10 bases. V dropped 3 bases and J dropped 2; count of bases not matched to a gene: 9. From germline, CDR1 is SGHKS and CDR2 YYEKEE (reference sequence). The CDR3 spans 17 residues. The CDR3: CASSSRRTSGSTDTQYF. Written as DNA, the CDR3 is TGTGCCAGCAGCTCCAGGCGGACTAGCGGTTCCACAGATACGCAGTATTTT.

This clonotype appeared once. This sequence joins TRBV19 and TRBJ2-1; 9 nucleotides match TRBD2. V trimming: 2 bases; J trimming: 3 bases; junction bases outside the gene matches: 2. The CDR3 totals 15 residues. Germline loops: CDR1 LNHDA, CDR2 SQIVND (reference sequence). The CDR3 sequence is CASSIQTSGYNEQFF. The CDR3, as DNA: TGTGCCAGTAGTATACAGACTAGCGGCTACAATGAGCAGTTCTTC.

This sequence joins TRBV29-1 and TRBJ2-1; the match to TRBD1 covers 9 bases. V shed 3 bases, J shed 3 bases, and the junction held 9 bases outside the gene matches. Germline CDR1 is SQVTM and CDR2 is ANQGSEA. The CDR3 is 16 amino acids. The CDR3 DNA reads as TGCAGCGTTGATGGCCTTGGGACAGGGAACTACAATGAGCAGTTCTTC. Translating gives CSVDGLGTGNYNEQFF.

As regards this clonotype: A junction boundary mismatches the germline segment, possibly from a read error. The CDR3 is CASSLFPGGGELFGNPPQHF. In DNA, the CDR3 is TGTGCCAGCAGCTTATTCCCCGGTGGGGGGGAGTTATTTGGGAATCCGCCCCAGCATTTT. V and J are TRBV7-8 and TRBJ1-5; tentative D call: TRBD1 (5 bases). The CDR3 sequence is 20 residues long. The germline V gene has CDR1 SGHVS and CDR2 FQNEAQ.

This clonotype appeared many times. V and J are TRBV4-1 and TRBJ2-7; D not certain. The germline V gene has CDR1 MGHRA and CDR2 YSYEKL. Trimming shortened V by 0 bases and J by 1 base, and 10 bases separated the two germline ends. This CDR3 is built from 15 residues. The CDR3 DNA sequence: TGCGCCAGCAGCCAAGATAGGTACGGTTCCTACGAGCAGTACTTC. This encodes CASSQDRYGSYEQYF.

At least ten counts were recorded for this clonotype. The V gene is TRBV7-2, the J gene TRBJ2-7, with 7 bases lining up with TRBD2. The CDR3 loop spans 15 amino acids. V trimming: 0 bases; J trimming: 5 bases; junction bases outside the gene matches: 7. The germline V gene encodes CDR1 SGHTA and CDR2 FQGNSA. DNA for the CDR3: TGTGCCAGCAGCTTAGCGGGGAGGGGTGGCCACGAGCAGTACTTC. Translation gives CASSLAGRGGHEQYF. The variable domain in full, with the rest retrieved from reference TRBV7-2 and TRBJ2-7, is GAGVSQSPSNKVTEKGKDVELRCDPISGHTALYWYRQSLGQGLEFLIYFQGNSAPDKSGLPSDRFSAERTGGSVSTLTIQRTQQEDSAVYLCASSLAGRGGHEQYFGPGTRLTVT.

Only one count was recorded for this clonotype. Here the CDR3 omits its conserved ending phenylalanine or tryptophan, so a read error is the likely source. The chain combines TRBV12-3 or TRBV12-4 with TRBJ2-7, with D hard to call. The length of the CDR3 is 13 residues. V lost 2 bases and J 2 bases, leaving 7 bases between the germline ends. The CDR3 bases are TGTGCCAGCAGTTTATGTCCGACCTACGAGCAGTACTAC. Translating gives CASSLCPTYEQYY.

The V gene is TRBV5-4, the J gene TRBJ2-1; D possibly corresponds to TRBD2 (7 bases). The CDR3 loop spans 14 amino acids. The germline V gene has CDR1 SGHNT and CDR2 YYREEE (reference sequence). Trimming removed 6 bases from V and 9 bases from J, with 19 bases in between. CDR3 DNA sequence: TGTGCCAGCACGCCCCGGGGGGCTTGGGGTGAGCAGTTCTTC. This translates into CASTPRGAWGEQFF.

The gene calls are TRBV4-1 and TRBJ2-7; D is possibly TRBD1 (5 bases). The ends were cut back, 3 bases at V and 3 bases at J, with 9 bases in the middle. Germline V CDR1 and CDR2: MGHRA, YSYEKL. The CDR3 runs to 13 residues. The CDR3 is CASSQEGDYEQYF. CDR3 nucleotides: TGCGCCAGCAGCCAGGAAGGGGACTACGAGCAGTACTTC.

The V call is TRBV20-1, the J call TRBJ1-2; TRBD1 agrees at 8 bases. CDR1 is DFQATT, CDR2 SNEGSKA, per germline (reference sequence). The CDR3 totals 15 residues. V trimming: 3 bases; J trimming: 7 bases; junction bases outside the gene matches: 13. This chain's CDR3 is CSARVAGGALGGYTF. Here the CDR3 DNA reads TGCAGTGCTAGGGTCGCAGGGGGCGCTTTAGGTGGCTACACCTTC.

This clonotype was counted between two and nine times. V is TRBV11-2 and J is TRBJ1-1, with 9 nucleotides matching TRBD1. This CDR3 has 13 residues. Germline CDR1 is SGHAT and CDR2 is FQNNGV. The V segment lost 4 bases and the J segment 5 bases; nucleotides outside the gene matches: 2. The CDR3, as DNA: TGTGCCAGCAGCTCAGGGACAGGGACTGAAGCTTTCTTT. Its translation: CASSSGTGTEAFF.

With regard to this clonotype: This may be a read error: a much more frequent sequence differs by one nucleotide. This chain links TRBV7-6 with TRBJ1-1; D not certain. In germline, CDR1 is SGHVS, CDR2 FNYEAQ. V shed 5 bases and J shed 5 bases, with 9 bases lying between them. CDR3 length: 12 residues. Here the CDR3 reads CASSPDKTEAFF. For the CDR3, the DNA is TGTGCCAGCAGCCCCGACAAAACTGAAGCTTTCTTT.

This clonotype has more than one count but fewer than ten. The rearrangement links TRBV18 to TRBJ1-1, with D tentatively TRBD1 (5 bases). This CDR3 is 15 amino acids long. The germline gives CDR1 KGHSH, CDR2 LQKENI. Trimming removed 4 bases at V and 2 bases at J, with 14 bases between. This CDR3 reads CASSRAGQGNTEAFF. CDR3 DNA: TGTGCCAGCTCACGGGCCGGGCAGGGCAACACTGAAGCTTTCTTT. The variable domain in full, with the rest retrieved from reference TRBV18 and TRBJ1-1, is NAGVMQNPRHLVRRRGQEARLRCSPMKGHSHVYWYRQLPEEGLKFMVYLQKENIIDESGMPKERFSAEFPKEGPSILRIQQVVRGDSAAYFCASSRAGQGNTEAFFGQGTRLTVV.

This clonotype was found once. A much bigger clone sits one base away, suggesting this may be a read error. The chain has TRBV7-2 and TRBJ2-7; TRBD1 matches 7 bases. Germline V lookup: CDR1 SGHTA, CDR2 FQGNSA. The junction had 5 bases not matched to a gene; V was cut back by 1 base and J by 2 bases. The CDR3 totals 15 residues. The CDR3 sequence: CASSLEGQVTYEQYF. The CDR3 coding sequence is TGTGCCAGCAGCTTAGAAGGACAGGTGACCTACGAGCAGTACTTC.

This clonotype was detected a few times. The V and J genes are TRBV5-4 and TRBJ1-1; tentatively, D is TRBD1 (5 bases). The V and J ends lost 1 base and 1 base respectively, with 8 bases between them. CDR3 length: 14 residues. From germline, CDR1 is SGHNT and CDR2 YYREEE (reference sequence). The CDR3 loop is CASSLTTANTEAFF. DNA for the CDR3: TGTGCCAGCAGCTTGACGACAGCGAACACTGAAGCTTTCTTT. Full variable domain (remainder filled in from reference TRBV5-4 and TRBJ1-1): ETGVTQSPTHLIKTRGQQVTLRCSSQSGHNTVSWYQQALGQGPQFIFQYYREEENGRGNFPPRFSGLQFPNYSSELNVNALELDDSALYLCASSLTTANTEAFFGQGTRLTVV.

This sequence joins TRBV6-6 and TRBJ1-5; D not resolved. Germline V gene sequence: CDR1 MNHNY, CDR2 SVGAGI (reference sequence). This CDR3 region has 17 residues. Trimming removed 7 bases from V and 0 bases from J, with 19 bases in between. Here the CDR3 DNA reads TGTGCCAGCACGGAGGGTAAACAGTCTTATAGCAATCAGCCCCAGCATTTT. As protein: CASTEGKQSYSNQPQHF.

The chain combines TRBV16 with TRBJ1-5; D not certain. CDR1 KGHSY and CDR2 FQNENV come from the germline V gene. There are 14 residues in the CDR3. Trimming removed 1 base from V and 10 bases from J, with 14 bases in between. In nucleotides, the CDR3 is TGTGCCAGCAGCCAATTTAGGGCAGTCGCACCCCAGCATTTT. Protein: CASSQFRAVAPQHF.

This sequence joins TRBV7-4 and TRBJ1-2; D ambiguous. This CDR3 has 13 amino acids. Germline CDR1 reads SGHVT; CDR2 reads SQSDAQ. The ends were cut back, 5 bases at V and 8 bases at J, with 15 bases in the middle. CDR3 amino acids: CASSAVGSWGYTF. The DNA for the CDR3 is TGTGCCAGCAGCGCAGTTGGGAGTTGGGGCTACACCTTC. Full variable domain (outside the CDR3, taken from reference TRBV7-4 and TRBJ1-2): GAGVSQSPRYKVAKRGRDVALRCDSISGHVTLYWYRQTLGQGSEVLTYSQSDAQRDKSGRPSGRFSAERPERSVSTLKIQRTEQGDSAVYLCASSAVGSWGYTFGSGTRLTVV.

This clonotype was counted a few times. The CDR3 region is CASSWNPGPGTREAELFF. The CDR3 bases are TGTGCCAGCAGCTGGAACCCGGGCCCGGGGACTAGGGAGGCGGAGCTGTTTTTT. This rearrangement joins TRBV11-2 to TRBJ2-2; 8 bases line up with TRBD2. V lost 4 bases, J lost 10 bases, and 20 bases stayed unmatched. This CDR3 spans 18 amino acids. Germline CDR1 is SGHAT and CDR2 is FQNNGV. The variable domain in full, with the rest retrieved from reference TRBV11-2 and TRBJ2-2, is EAGVAQSPRYKIIEKRQSVAFWCNPISGHATLYWYQQILGQGPKLLIQFQNNGVVDDSQLPKDRFSAERLKGVDSTLKIQPAKLEDSAVYLCASSWNPGPGTREAELFFGEGSRLTVL.

This clonotype was found a few times. The chain employs TRBV7-9 and TRBJ1-1, with TRBD1 matching 8 bases. J was trimmed by 3 bases and V by 5 bases; bases with no gene match: 11. CDR1 and CDR2 (germline): SEHNR, FQNEAQ (reference sequence). The length of the CDR3 is 16 residues. This chain's CDR3 is CASSPQGALAYTEAFF. The CDR3 bases are TGTGCCAGCAGCCCCCAGGGGGCGTTGGCTTACACTGAAGCTTTCTTT.